Each of the 17 T cell receptor beta chains below was sequenced from the same sample in a study of T cell repertoires in cytomegalovirus infection (dated by TCRdb to between 2018 and 2021). The sequencer listed for this sample is Illumina HiSeq 1500. The raw public reads went through TCRdb reprocessing: fastp at Q25, MiXCR clone calling, in-frame beta chains kept. Every CDR3 protein is listed once, alongside the most common genes and DNA of its rows. The sample yields around 300,000 distinct CDR3 sequences; more than 8% were counted once. Of the sample, approximately 4.7% is held by the ten largest clones. The sample comprised PBMCs. All receptors derive from a human donor in good health (CMV status not recorded). Some clones in this sample may be carry-over from other donors' samples.

In this sample, this clonotype turned up a few times. CDR3 sequence (DNA): TGCAGTGCTAGGCGCCAGGGAGGGGGGGCATTCTACGAGCAGTACTTC. Protein: CSARRQGGGAFYEQYF. V and J are TRBV20-1 and TRBJ2-7, with a tentative D call TRBD2 (7 bases). CDR1 DFQATT and CDR2 SNEGSKA come from the germline V gene (reference sequence). Deletions cut 3 bases from V and 3 bases from J, with 21 bases between. The CDR3 is 16 amino acids.

This clonotype was found a few times. The chain links TRBV7-6 to TRBJ2-1, with D possibly TRBD2 on 6 matching bases. This CDR3 has 14 amino acids. V lost 8 bases to trimming and J lost 6 bases, with 17 bases between them. CDR1 and CDR2 (germline): SGHVS, FNYEAQ. The CDR3 DNA sequence: TGTGCCAGCGCTGAGGAGGGAACGGGCAATGAGCAGTTCTTC. The encoded protein is CASAEEGTGNEQFF.

This clonotype has a count of ten or more. This chain connects TRBV7-2 to TRBJ2-5, with TRBD2 identical over 15 bases. From germline, CDR1 is SGHTA and CDR2 FQGNSA. J lost 7 bases, V lost 5 bases, and 8 bases had no gene match. CDR3 length: 16 amino acids. CDR3 coding DNA: TGTGCCAGCAGCCCAGGACTAGCGGGGGGGCAGGTGACCCAGTACTTC. Translation gives CASSPGLAGGQVTQYF.

Many counts were recorded for this clonotype. The rearrangement uses TRBV4-2 and TRBJ2-1; no clear D gene. CDR1 LGHNA and CDR2 YNFKEQ come from the germline V gene. CDR3 length: 18 amino acids. V lost 1 base and J 0 bases, leaving 16 bases between the germline ends. In DNA form, the CDR3 reads TGTGCCAGCAGCCAAGTGTCGGAGACTGCTTTCTCCTACAATGAGCAGTTCTTC. Its translation is CASSQVSETAFSYNEQFF.

This clonotype was recorded a few times. The rearrangement links TRBV12-3 or TRBV12-4 to TRBJ2-6; D is ambiguous. This CDR3 is 16 amino acids long. Trimming pared 3 bases from V and 4 bases from J, leaving 13 bases between. The CDR3 protein is CASSLGEYSGANVLTF. CDR3 coding DNA: TGTGCCAGCAGTTTGGGTGAATATTCCGGGGCCAACGTCCTGACTTTC.

This clonotype was picked up many times. The chain recombines TRBV7-2 with TRBJ1-1, with unresolved D. Germline V CDR1 and CDR2: SGHTA, FQGNSA. The CDR3 runs to 15 residues. The V end was cut by 2 bases, the J end by 2 bases, with 12 bases between. The CDR3 is CASSLFRAINTEAFF. DNA of the CDR3: TGTGCCAGCAGCTTATTCCGTGCCATAAACACTGAAGCTTTCTTT.

This clonotype was detected only a few times. The rearrangement links TRBV7-2 to TRBJ1-5; a possible D gene is TRBD1 (5 bases). Germline V gene sequence: CDR1 SGHTA, CDR2 FQGNSA. Trimming shortened V by 5 bases and J by 11 bases, and 19 bases separated the two germline ends. This CDR3 region has 14 residues. CDR3 amino acids: CASSPRDRISAQHF. For the CDR3, the DNA is TGTGCCAGCAGCCCCCGGGACCGAATCAGCGCCCAGCATTTT. Full variable domain (remainder filled in from reference TRBV7-2 and TRBJ1-5): GAGVSQSPSNKVTEKGKDVELRCDPISGHTALYWYRQSLGQGLEFLIYFQGNSAPDKSGLPSDRFSAERTGGSVSTLTIQRTQQEDSAVYLCASSPRDRISAQHFGDGTRLSIL.

In this sample, this clonotype turned up many times. This chain connects TRBV12-3 or TRBV12-4 to TRBJ1-1; D is unclear. The CDR3 sequence is 13 residues long. Trimming left V 5 bases short and J 5 bases short, with 12 bases between. The CDR3 here is CASSTGIETEAFF. CDR3 coding DNA: TGTGCCAGCAGTACCGGGATCGAGACTGAAGCTTTCTTT.

The CDR3 region is CASRSAGEQFF. The CDR3 DNA follows: TGTGCCAGTAGAAGCGCCGGAGAGCAGTTCTTC. The chain combines TRBV19 with TRBJ2-1; the D is unclear. The CDR3 has 11 residues. Germline V gene data show CDR1 as LNHDA and CDR2 as SQIVND (reference sequence). V was cut by 6 bases and J by 10 bases, with 10 bases left in between. The full variable domain, its missing parts supplied by reference TRBV19 and TRBJ2-1, is DGGITQSPKYLFRKEGQNVTLSCEQNLNHDAMYWYRQDPGQGLRLIYYSQIVNDFQKGDIAEGYSVSREKKESFPLTVTSAQKNPTAFYLCASRSAGEQFFGPGTRLTVL.

In this sample, this clonotype turned up many times. The chain employs TRBV7-8 and TRBJ1-4, with D hard to call. The V end was cut by 5 bases, the J end by 6 bases, with 16 bases between. Germline assignment: CDR1 SGHVS and CDR2 FQNEAQ. CDR3 length: 15 residues. The CDR3 DNA follows: TGTGCCAGCAGCCCCCCGGGAGCACGGGATGAAAAACTGTTTTTT. Translation gives CASSPPGARDEKLFF. The entire variable domain, with the rest obtained from reference TRBV7-8 and TRBJ1-4, is as follows: GAGVSQSPRYKVAKRGQDVALRCDPISGHVSLFWYQQALGQGPEFLTYFQNEAQLDKSGLPSDRFFAERPEGSVSTLKIQRTQQEDSAVYLCASSPPGARDEKLFFGSGTQLSVL.

This clonotype was detected ten times or more. V is TRBV7-2 and J is TRBJ1-4; unclear D gene. V was shortened by 1 base and J by 3 bases, with 9 bases between the two germline ends. The CDR3 covers 15 residues. Germline assignment: CDR1 SGHTA and CDR2 FQGNSA. The CDR3 protein is CASSLGGLANEKLFF. The DNA of the CDR3 is TGTGCCAGCAGCTTAGGAGGTTTGGCTAATGAAAAACTGTTTTTT.

The chain couples TRBV6-2 or TRBV6-3 to TRBJ2-7, with D hard to call. CDR1 and CDR2 (germline): MNHEY, SVGEGT. The CDR3 totals 15 residues. V gave up 5 bases and J gave up 2 bases, with 16 bases separating them. In DNA, the CDR3 is TGTGCCAGCAGTGACCCACACGGACGGACCTACGAGCAGTACTTC. This translates into CASSDPHGRTYEQYF.

This clonotype has ten or more counts. The chain is built from TRBV7-9 and TRBJ1-2, with unresolved D. V lost 1 base to trimming and J lost 5 bases, with 14 bases between them. The CDR3 is made up of 15 amino acids. Germline V CDR1 and CDR2: SEHNR, FQNEAQ (reference sequence). DNA of the CDR3: TGTGCCAGCAGCTTAGATGGGTCCCCATCATATGGCTACACCTTC. It encodes CASSLDGSPSYGYTF.

This clonotype has a count of ten or more. V gene TRBV6-1 combines with J gene TRBJ1-2; weak D call: TRBD1 (6 bases). CDR3 size: 18 residues. Germline CDR1 is MNHNS and CDR2 is SASEGT. V lost 1 base and J lost 2, with 20 bases in between. CDR3 residues: CASSEVGTLTDGNYGYTF. In nucleotides, the CDR3 is TGTGCCAGCAGTGAAGTTGGGACACTCACCGACGGGAACTATGGCTACACCTTC.

In this sample, this clonotype turned up a few times. The chain joins TRBV28 to TRBJ2-7; TRBD1 is a possible D gene (6 bases). V lost 6 bases and J lost 7, with 13 bases in between. Germline V CDR1 and CDR2: MDHEN, SYDVKM. There are 12 residues in the CDR3. The CDR3 DNA reads TGTGCCAGCAGACAGGGACGTCGGGAGCAGTACTTC. Translating gives CASRQGRREQYF.

The chain links TRBV7-6 to TRBJ2-7; possibly TRBD1 or TRBD2 for D (5 bases each). CDR3 length equals 14 residues. V lost 4 bases, J lost 5 bases, and 15 bases lay in between. CDR1 and CDR2 (germline): SGHVS, FNYEAQ. CDR3 residues: CASSSARGVDEQYF. The DNA for the CDR3 is TGTGCCAGCAGCTCCGCCAGAGGGGTCGACGAGCAGTACTTC.

This clonotype was detected ten times or more. The rearrangement joins TRBV7-8 to TRBJ2-5; the D is unclear. The V gene lost 5 bases and the J gene lost 1 base, with 14 bases spanning the gap. CDR3 length: 15 residues. CDR1 and CDR2 (germline): SGHVS, FQNEAQ. The CDR3 protein is CASSHPFIIQETQYF. The CDR3 DNA reads TGTGCCAGCAGCCACCCTTTTATAATCCAAGAGACCCAGTACTTC.